Listed below are T cell receptor beta chains from one sample, sequenced in a study of OX40 agonist ivuxolimab in advanced cancers. The repertoire was sequenced with immunoSEQ multiplex PCR; TCRdb's copy has only in-frame clones and lacks some. The sample lists over 55,000 clones; 77% were seen once. The sequencing here drew on CD4+ or CD8+ T cells sorted from blood, taken in a trial of the OX40 agonist ivuxolimab. The receptors stem from an adult with an advanced solid tumor such as melanoma, head and neck, liver or kidney cancer. The CDR3 runs from the conserved cysteine through the conserved F or W. A D gene is named only where the DNA matches it firmly. For some rows the clone size is stated as once, few or many, or as a class when expanded; others skip it.

CDR3aa,CDR3nt,abundance,j_gene,v_gene,d_gene
CASSAVAASMGETQYF,TGTGCCAGCAGCGCGGTAGCGGCCTCCATGGGAGAGACCCAGTACTTC,-,TRBJ2-5,TRBV9,-
CASSNGTYAFF,TGTGCCAGCAGTAACGGGACTTACGCTTTCTTT,-,TRBJ1-1,TRBV6-5,-
CASSLGRGRTANEKLFF,TGCGCCAGCAGCTTGGGGAGGGGACGAACGGCTAATGAAAAACTGTTTTTT,-,TRBJ1-4,TRBV5-1,-
CASSQFSRGGTGELFF,TGTGCCAGCAGCCAATTTAGCCGGGGAGGTACCGGGGAGCTGTTTTTT,-,TRBJ2-2,TRBV14,-
CASRETGITEAFF,TGTGCCAGCAGAGAGACAGGGATAACTGAAGCTTTCTTT,-,TRBJ1-1,TRBV2,TRBD1
CASSKQGGQGQNSPLHF,TGTGCCAGCTCAAAACAAGGAGGGCAGGGGCAAAATTCACCCCTCCACTTT,few,TRBJ1-6,TRBV18,-
CASSLRAAKGGDSYEQYF,TGCGCCAGCAGCCTCCGAGCCGCAAAGGGGGGGGACTCCTACGAGCAGTACTTC,-,TRBJ2-7,TRBV4-1,-
CASSLKGTPQSQHF,TGTGCCAGCAGCTTAAAGGGAACTCCCCAGTCCCAGCATTTT,-,TRBJ1-5,TRBV11-1,-
CAWSIRGRAAEQYF,TGTGCCTGGAGTATTCGCGGGAGGGCCGCTGAGCAGTACTTC,once,TRBJ2-7,TRBV30,TRBD2
CASSLGRSYEQYF,TGTGCCAGCAGCTTAGGGAGGAGCTACGAGCAGTACTTC,few,TRBJ2-7,TRBV7-9,-
CASLGGGRSEQFF,TGCGCCAGCCTGGGAGGGGGCAGGAGTGAGCAGTTCTTC,-,TRBJ2-1,TRBV10-2,-
CASSLGSGQGYTF,TGTGCCAGCAGCTTAGGTTCCGGACAAGGCTACACCTTC,-,TRBJ1-2,TRBV7-9,-
CASGPSLRGYTDTQYF,TGTGCTAGTGGTCCATCACTCCGGGGTTACACAGATACGCAGTATTTT,-,TRBJ2-3,TRBV12-5,-
CASSPLAGVTDTQYF,TGCGCCAGCAGCCCACTAGCGGGAGTCACAGATACGCAGTATTTT,-,TRBJ2-3,TRBV5-1,TRBD2
CSVYRDYTDTQYF,TGCAGCGTGTATAGGGACTACACAGATACGCAGTATTTT,-,TRBJ2-3,TRBV29-1,TRBD2
CASSLAPGLAGGKQETQYF,TGTGCCAGCAGTTTAGCCCCGGGACTAGCGGGAGGGAAACAAGAGACCCAGTACTTC,-,TRBJ2-5,TRBV28,TRBD2
CASSLIGQATYEQYF,TGTGCCAGCAGCTTAATCGGCCAGGCGACCTACGAGCAGTACTTC,-,TRBJ2-7,TRBV7-2,-
CASSVLAGDVRRTDTQYF,TGTGCCAGCAGTGTACTAGCGGGAGACGTAAGAAGAACAGATACGCAGTATTTT,-,TRBJ2-3,TRBV6-1,TRBD2
CASSEEWDRGRPSYEQYF,TGTGCCAGCAGTGAAGAATGGGACAGGGGGCGTCCTTCCTACGAGCAGTACTTC,-,TRBJ2-7,TRBV6-1,TRBD1
CASSAGNPTSPLHF,TGCGCCAGCAGCGCAGGGAATCCAACTTCACCCCTCCACTTT,-,TRBJ1-6,TRBV4-3,-